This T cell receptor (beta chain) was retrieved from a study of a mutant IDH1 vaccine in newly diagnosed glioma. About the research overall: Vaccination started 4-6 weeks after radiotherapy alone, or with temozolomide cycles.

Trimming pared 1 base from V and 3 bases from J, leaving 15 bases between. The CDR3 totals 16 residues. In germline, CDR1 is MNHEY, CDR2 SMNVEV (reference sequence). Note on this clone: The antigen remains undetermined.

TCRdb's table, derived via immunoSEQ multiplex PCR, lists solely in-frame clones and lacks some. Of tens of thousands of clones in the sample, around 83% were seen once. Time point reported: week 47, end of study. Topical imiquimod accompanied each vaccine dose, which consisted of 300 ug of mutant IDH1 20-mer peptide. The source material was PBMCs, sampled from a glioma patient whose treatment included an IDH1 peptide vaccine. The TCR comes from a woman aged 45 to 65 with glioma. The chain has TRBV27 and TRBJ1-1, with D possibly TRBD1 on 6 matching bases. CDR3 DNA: TGTGCCAGCAGTTTATTCGGGGGCAGGTGGGACACTGAAGCTTTCTTT. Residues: CASSLFGGRWDTEAFF.